This passage covers 17 T cell receptor beta chains from one sample sequenced in a study of CD8+CD57+ T cells in acquired aplastic anemia. TCR beta VDJ combinations and CDR3 sequences were profiled from genomic DNA. TCRdb passed the reads through MiXCR, listing each CDR3 protein once. The sample has 200,000 to 250,000 distinct CDR3 sequences, 34% seen once. Sequencing was carried out using sorted CD4+, CD8+, or CD8+CD57+ T cells (not recorded which) from PBMCs. The receptor set was obtained from a human donor in good health, serving as a control.

The chain recombines TRBV18 with TRBJ1-2, with D maybe TRBD1 (6 bases). V shed 5 bases and J shed 6 bases, with 10 bases lying between them. CDR1 is KGHSH, CDR2 LQKENI, per germline. The length of the CDR3 is 12 residues. The CDR3 region is CASSSRQDGYTF. DNA for the CDR3: TGTGCCAGCTCATCGCGACAGGATGGCTACACCTTC. The complete variable domain, with remaining parts taken from reference TRBV18 and TRBJ1-2, reads NAGVMQNPRHLVRRRGQEARLRCSPMKGHSHVYWYRQLPEEGLKFMVYLQKENIIDESGMPKERFSAEFPKEGPSILRIQQVVRGDSAAYFCASSSRQDGYTFGSGTRLTVV.

V and J are TRBV10-1 and TRBJ2-3; TRBD2 matches at 8 bases. After removal of 8 bases from V and 3 bases from J, the junction contained 10 bases not matched to a gene. From germline, CDR1 is WNHNN and CDR2 SYGVQD (reference sequence). This CDR3 is built from 15 residues. CDR3: CASVVVRGGTDTQYF. The CDR3 coding sequence is TGCGCCAGCGTTGTGGTCCGGGGGGGGACAGATACGCAGTATTTT.

J is TRBJ2-7 and V is TRBV10-1, with D unclear. This CDR3 is 13 amino acids long. V lost 3 bases, J lost 12 bases, and 18 bases lay in between. Germline V lookup: CDR1 WNHNN, CDR2 SYGVQD (reference sequence). The CDR3 sequence: CASSDGISSLGYF. CDR3 DNA sequence: TGCGCCAGCAGTGACGGTATTTCCTCCTTAGGGTACTTC.

The chain recombines TRBV7-6 with TRBJ2-1; TRBD2 might be the D (6 bases). This CDR3 contains 13 residues. V lost 4 bases to trimming and J lost 7 bases, with 11 bases between them. Germline loops: CDR1 SGHVS, CDR2 FNYEAQ. CDR3: CASSSLAGNEQFF. The CDR3 DNA reads TGTGCCAGCAGCTCTCTTGCGGGAAATGAGCAGTTCTTC.

The J gene is TRBJ2-7, the V gene TRBV20-1, with 8 positions matching TRBD1. From germline, CDR1 is DFQATT and CDR2 SNEGSKA (reference sequence). CDR3 length: 12 residues. The J segment lost 4 bases and the V segment lost 4 bases, leaving 3 bases of the junction unmatched. CDR3 region: CSAIDRGYEQYF. The CDR3 DNA sequence: TGCAGTGCTATCGACAGGGGTTACGAGCAGTACTTC.

As to this clonotype: One junction end disagrees with the germline gene, perhaps due to a read error. V usage is TRBV30 and J usage is TRBJ1-1; perhaps TRBD1 as D (5 bases). Germline lookup yields CDR1 GTSNPN and CDR2 SVGIG (reference sequence). This CDR3 has 14 amino acids. CDR3 nucleotide sequence: TGTGCCTGGAGTAGGGAGACAGCAAACACTGAAGCCTTCTTT. Translation: CAWSRETANTEAFF.

The genes are TRBV24-1 and TRBJ2-2, with a possible D match to TRBD1 (6 bases). Germline V CDR1 and CDR2: KGHDR, SFDVKD. Deletions cut 9 bases from V and 3 bases from J, with 13 bases between. This CDR3 spans 14 amino acids. The CDR3 DNA follows: TGTGCCACCCCTAACAGGGCGTACACCGGGGAGCTGTTTTTT. Encoded protein: CATPNRAYTGELFF.

This clonotype was seen at least ten times. The gene calls are TRBV12-3 or TRBV12-4 and TRBJ2-7; 7 bases align to TRBD1. The CDR3 extends over 13 amino acids. V lost 5 bases and J lost 3; bases outside the gene matches: 4. CDR3 region: CASSDRVHYEQYF. CDR3 in DNA: TGTGCCAGCAGTGACAGGGTTCACTACGAGCAGTACTTC.

The chain recombines TRBV20-1 with TRBJ2-1; D remains ambiguous. The germline V and J ends were trimmed by 3 bases and 4 bases, with 10 bases remaining between them. The CDR3 covers 13 residues. The germline CDR1 and CDR2 sequences are DFQATT and SNEGSKA (reference sequence). The chain's CDR3 is CSASDQQYNEQFF. CDR3 bases: TGCAGTGCTAGCGATCAGCAGTACAATGAGCAGTTCTTC.

The table lists this clonotype with a few counts. The CDR3 region is CASSPNRENQPQHF. In nucleotides, the CDR3 is TGTGCCAGCAGTCCCAACAGGGAGAATCAGCCCCAGCATTTT. The chain has TRBV27 and TRBJ1-5; a weak D match, TRBD1 (6 bases). The CDR3 totals 14 residues. In germline, CDR1 is MNHEY, CDR2 SMNVEV (reference sequence). V was cut by 5 bases and J by 4 bases, with 12 bases left in between.

The CDR3 here is CASSPHPQGTDTQYF. As DNA, the CDR3 is TGTGCCAGCAGCCCACACCCCCAGGGCACAGATACGCAGTATTTT. The chain recombines TRBV11-2 with TRBJ2-3, with unresolved D. Germline V lookup: CDR1 SGHAT, CDR2 FQNNGV. The length of the CDR3 is 15 residues. V shed 5 bases and J shed 1 base, with 13 bases lying between them. The entire variable domain, with the rest obtained from reference TRBV11-2 and TRBJ2-3, is as follows: EAGVAQSPRYKIIEKRQSVAFWCNPISGHATLYWYQQILGQGPKLLIQFQNNGVVDDSQLPKDRFSAERLKGVDSTLKIQPAKLEDSAVYLCASSPHPQGTDTQYFGPGTRLTVL.

Only one count was recorded for this clonotype. A read error may be the cause here, since a much bigger clone is one base away. V gene TRBV5-3 combines with J gene TRBJ1-2, with D possibly TRBD1 on 5 matching bases. TRBV5-3 is assigned to the ORF class and has an uncertain function. V was shortened by 8 bases and J by 12 bases, with 17 bases between the two germline ends. The CDR3 runs to 11 residues. The CDR3 loop is CASSAGQGHTF. In DNA, the CDR3 is TGTGCCAGCAGCGCAGGGCAGGGCCACACCTTC.

This clonotype was counted a few times. The chain couples TRBV12-3 or TRBV12-4 to TRBJ2-1; TRBD2 agrees at 12 bases. V lost 6 bases to trimming and J lost 9 bases; unmatched junction nucleotides: 3. The CDR3 length is 13 residues. CDR3 amino acids: CASSWTSGAEQFF. Written as DNA, the CDR3 is TGTGCCAGCAGCTGGACTAGCGGGGCTGAGCAGTTCTTC.

This clonotype has just a few counts. This sequence joins TRBV24-1 and TRBJ1-1; a possible D gene is TRBD1 (5 bases). Germline-derived CDR1 and CDR2 are KGHDR and SFDVKD. The CDR3 is 13 residues long. Trimming removed 4 bases at V and 1 base at J, with 6 bases between. The CDR3 reads CATSDTGNTEAFF. The DNA of the CDR3 is TGTGCCACCAGTGACACAGGGAACACTGAAGCTTTCTTT.

This clonotype was seen ten or more times. The chain has TRBV5-1 and TRBJ2-7; D may correspond to TRBD1 or TRBD2 (5 bases each). V lost 3 bases, J lost 3 bases, and 13 bases lay in between. Germline assignment: CDR1 SGHRS and CDR2 YFSETQ. The CDR3 runs 14 residues. The CDR3 bases are TGCGCCAGCAGCTGGGGACCCAACAGCTACGAGCAGTACTTC. Translation gives CASSWGPNSYEQYF. Full variable domain (outside the CDR3, taken from reference TRBV5-1 and TRBJ2-7): KAGVTQTPRYLIKTRGQQVTLSCSPISGHRSVSWYQQTPGQGLQFLFEYFSETQRNKGNFPGRFSGRQFSNSRSEMNVSTLELGDSALYLCASSWGPNSYEQYFGPGTRLTVT.

The chain recombines TRBV5-1 with TRBJ1-4, with 10 bases identical to TRBD1. V gave up 4 bases and J gave up 0 bases; unmatched junction bases: 3. CDR1 and CDR2 (germline): SGHRS, YFSETQ. This CDR3 is 16 amino acids long. This CDR3 reads CASSVGTGATNEKLFF. Here the CDR3 DNA reads TGCGCCAGCAGCGTTGGGACAGGGGCAACTAATGAAAAACTGTTTTTT.

The J gene is TRBJ1-2, the V gene TRBV25-1; 9 bases fit TRBD1. Germline V CDR1 and CDR2: MGHDK, SYGVNS. CDR3 size: 17 residues. The J segment lost 2 bases and the V segment lost 8 bases, leaving 15 bases of the junction unmatched. The CDR3 reads CASSPTGQGLLNYGYTF. DNA of the CDR3: TGTGCCAGCTCACCCACGGGACAGGGCCTTCTGAACTATGGCTACACCTTC.